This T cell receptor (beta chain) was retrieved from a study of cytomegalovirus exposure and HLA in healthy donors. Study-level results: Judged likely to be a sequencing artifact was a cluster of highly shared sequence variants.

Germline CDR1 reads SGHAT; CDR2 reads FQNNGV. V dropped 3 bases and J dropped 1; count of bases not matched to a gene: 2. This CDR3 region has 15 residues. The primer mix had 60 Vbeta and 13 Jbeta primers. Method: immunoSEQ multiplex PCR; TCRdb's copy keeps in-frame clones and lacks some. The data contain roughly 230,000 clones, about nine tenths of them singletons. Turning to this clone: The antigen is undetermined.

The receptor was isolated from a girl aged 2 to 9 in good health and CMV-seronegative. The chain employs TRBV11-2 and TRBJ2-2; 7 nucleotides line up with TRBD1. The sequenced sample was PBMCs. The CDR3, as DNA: TGTGCCAGCAGCTTTTGGACAGGGAACACCGGGGAGCTGTTTTTT. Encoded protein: CASSFWTGNTGELFF. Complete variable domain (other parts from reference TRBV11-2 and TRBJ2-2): EAGVAQSPRYKIIEKRQSVAFWCNPISGHATLYWYQQILGQGPKLLIQFQNNGVVDDSQLPKDRFSAERLKGVDSTLKIQPAKLEDSAVYLCASSFWTGNTGELFFGEGSRLTVL.